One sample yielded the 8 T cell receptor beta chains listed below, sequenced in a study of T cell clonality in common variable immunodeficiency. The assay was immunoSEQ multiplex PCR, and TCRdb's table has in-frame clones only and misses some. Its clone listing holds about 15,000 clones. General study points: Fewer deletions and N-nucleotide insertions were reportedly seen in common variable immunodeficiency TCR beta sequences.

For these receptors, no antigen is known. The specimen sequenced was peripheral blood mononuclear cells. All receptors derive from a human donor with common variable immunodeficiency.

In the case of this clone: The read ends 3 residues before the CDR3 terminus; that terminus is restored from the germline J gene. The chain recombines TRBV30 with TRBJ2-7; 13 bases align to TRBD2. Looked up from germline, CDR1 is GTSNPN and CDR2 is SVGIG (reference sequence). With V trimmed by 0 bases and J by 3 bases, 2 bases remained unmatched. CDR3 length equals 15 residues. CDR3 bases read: TGTGCCTGGAGTGTCGGACTAGCGGGGGTCTACGAG. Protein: CAWSVGLAGVYE. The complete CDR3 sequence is CAWSVGLAGVYEQYF.

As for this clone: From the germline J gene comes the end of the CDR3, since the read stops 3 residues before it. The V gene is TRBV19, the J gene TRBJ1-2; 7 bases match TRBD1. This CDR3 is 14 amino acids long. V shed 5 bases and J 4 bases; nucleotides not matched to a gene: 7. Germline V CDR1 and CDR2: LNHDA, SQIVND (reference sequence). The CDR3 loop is CASSDRQGAYGYTF. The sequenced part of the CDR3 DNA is TGTGCCAGTAGTGACCGACAGGGAGCCTATGGC.

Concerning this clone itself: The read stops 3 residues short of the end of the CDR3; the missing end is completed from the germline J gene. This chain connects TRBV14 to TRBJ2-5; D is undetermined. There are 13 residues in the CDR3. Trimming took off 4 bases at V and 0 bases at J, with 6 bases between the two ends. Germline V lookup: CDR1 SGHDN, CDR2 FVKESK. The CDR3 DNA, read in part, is TGTGCCAGCAGCCTCCGGGACCAAGAGACC. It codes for CASSLRDQET. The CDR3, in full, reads CASSLRDQETQYF.

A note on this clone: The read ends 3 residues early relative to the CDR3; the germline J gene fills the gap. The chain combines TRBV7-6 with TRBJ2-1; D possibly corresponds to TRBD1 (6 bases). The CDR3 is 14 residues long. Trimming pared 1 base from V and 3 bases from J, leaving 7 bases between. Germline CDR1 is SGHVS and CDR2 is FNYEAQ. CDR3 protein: CASSLVGGYNEQFF. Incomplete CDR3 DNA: TGTGCCAGCAGCTTAGTAGGGGGCTACAATGAG. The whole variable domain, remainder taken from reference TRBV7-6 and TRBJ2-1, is GAGVSQSPRYKVTKRGQDVALRCDPISGHVSLYWYRQALGQGPEFLTYFNYEAQQDKSGLPNDRFSAERPEGSISTLTIQRTEQRDSAMYRCASSLVGGYNEQFFGPGTRLTVL.

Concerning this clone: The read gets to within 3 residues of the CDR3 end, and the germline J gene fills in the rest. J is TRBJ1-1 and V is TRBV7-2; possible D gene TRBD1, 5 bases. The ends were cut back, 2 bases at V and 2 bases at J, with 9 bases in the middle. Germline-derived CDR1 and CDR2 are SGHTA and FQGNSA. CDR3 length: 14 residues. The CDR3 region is CASSLRQFNTEAFF. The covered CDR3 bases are TGTGCCAGCAGCTTAAGACAGTTTAACACTGAA.

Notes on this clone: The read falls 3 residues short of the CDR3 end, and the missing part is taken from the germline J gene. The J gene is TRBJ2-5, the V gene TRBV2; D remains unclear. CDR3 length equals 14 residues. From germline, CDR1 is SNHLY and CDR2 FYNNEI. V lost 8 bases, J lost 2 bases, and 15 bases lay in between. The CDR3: CASGMLTEQETQYF. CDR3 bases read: TGTGCCAGCGGAATGCTAACAGAACAAGAGACC.

The CDR3 spells CASSIKGARADTQYF. The DNA read from the CDR3 is TGTGCCAGTAGTATAAAGGGGGCCCGGGCAGATACG. V usage is TRBV19 and J usage is TRBJ2-3, with 7 bases identical to TRBD1. The DNA ends 3 residues before the CDR3 does, and the rest of the CDR3 is filled in from the germline J gene. CDR3 length: 15 residues. The ends lost 2 bases at V and 4 bases at J; junction bases unmatched: 6. Germline V CDR1 and CDR2: LNHDA, SQIVND (reference sequence).

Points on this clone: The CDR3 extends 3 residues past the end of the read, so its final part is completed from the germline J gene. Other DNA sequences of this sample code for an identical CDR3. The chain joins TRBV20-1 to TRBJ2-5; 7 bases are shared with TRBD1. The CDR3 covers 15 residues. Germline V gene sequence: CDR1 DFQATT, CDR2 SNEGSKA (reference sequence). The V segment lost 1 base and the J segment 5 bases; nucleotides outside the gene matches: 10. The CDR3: CSARGSSGGRETQYF. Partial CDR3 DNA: TGCAGTGCTAGAGGATCCTCAGGGGGACGCGAGACC.